These 21 T cell receptor beta chains originate from one sample sequenced in a study of cytomegalovirus exposure and HLA in healthy donors. The PCR contained 60 Vbeta and 13 Jbeta primers. Using immunoSEQ multiplex PCR, the repertoire was profiled, and TCRdb retains in-frame clones only, with some absent. The repertoire holds fewer than 200,000 clones, approximately 81% seen once, with approximately 2% in the top ten. Sequencing was performed on PBMCs. The source of these receptors is a woman in her thirties in good health and CMV-seronegative.

The chain links TRBV9 to TRBJ1-5, with no clear D. CDR3 length: 14 amino acids. Germline values: CDR1 SGDLS, CDR2 YYNGEE. The V end was cut by 0 bases, the J end by 5 bases, with 9 bases between. CDR3 region: CASSVDSSDQPQHF. DNA for the CDR3: TGTGCCAGCAGCGTAGACAGTTCTGATCAGCCCCAGCATTTT.

This clone was seen once. The genes are TRBV5-1 and TRBJ2-1; no reliable D call. CDR1 and CDR2 from the germline V gene are SGHRS and YFSETQ. V gave up 0 bases and J gave up 3 bases, with 7 bases separating them. This CDR3 spans 14 amino acids. The CDR3: CASSLEADYNEQFF. As DNA, the CDR3 is TGCGCCAGCAGCTTGGAGGCGGACTACAATGAGCAGTTCTTC.

The chain has TRBV7-8 and TRBJ2-5, with TRBD2 matching over 12 bases. The germline CDR1 and CDR2 sequences are SGHVS and FQNEAQ. This CDR3 comprises 15 residues. V gave up 4 bases and J gave up 3 bases; unmatched junction bases: 3. This CDR3 is CASSSGLAGKETQYF. The CDR3 coding sequence is TGTGCCAGCAGCTCGGGACTAGCGGGCAAAGAGACCCAGTACTTC.

This rearrangement joins TRBV7-3 to TRBJ1-2; TRBD1 matches at 7 bases. This CDR3 is built from 15 residues. Germline trimming cut 5 bases from V and 6 bases from J; bases unmatched to any gene: 12. Per the germline V gene, CDR1 is SGHTA and CDR2 is FQGTGA. CDR3 nucleotides: TGTGCCAGCAGCCCGCGGGACAGTCCTAGGGATGGCTACACCTTC. Amino acids: CASSPRDSPRDGYTF.

The chain combines TRBV2 with TRBJ2-3; 7 nucleotides align to TRBD1. Trimming at V came to 5 bases and at J to 2 bases, leaving 10 bases not matched to a gene. The CDR3 spans 16 residues. Per the germline V gene, CDR1 is SNHLY and CDR2 is FYNNEI. The CDR3 sequence: CASSYSDRVNTDTQYF. The DNA for the CDR3 is TGTGCCAGCAGTTACTCCGACAGGGTAAACACAGATACGCAGTATTTT.

The J gene is TRBJ1-2, the V gene TRBV28; no clear D. This CDR3 has 12 amino acids. The germline V gene encodes CDR1 MDHEN and CDR2 SYDVKM. Deletions cut 10 bases from V and 2 bases from J, with 11 bases between. As DNA, the CDR3 is TGTGCCATACCCCCAGGAAACTATGGCTACACCTTC. This encodes CAIPPGNYGYTF.

The rearrangement uses TRBV2 and TRBJ2-5; no clear D gene. Gene TRBJ2-7 matches the end of the DNA better, so the J call may be wrong. The CDR3 extends over 17 amino acids. CDR1 and CDR2 from the germline V gene are SNHLY and FYNNEI. The CDR3 DNA reads TGTGCCAGCCGTCCCCTTTTTTTAGCACCCAACTCCTACGAGCAGTACTTC. Residues: CASRPLFLAPNSYEQYF.

The rearrangement links TRBV6-5 to TRBJ2-1, with D perhaps matching TRBD2 (6 bases). V dropped 6 bases and J dropped 0 bases, with 12 bases sitting between them. Germline assignment: CDR1 MNHEY and CDR2 SVGAGI. There are 15 residues in the CDR3. CDR3 DNA: TGTGCCAGCAGAAGATTAGCGGACTCCTACAATGAGCAGTTCTTC. Protein sequence: CASRRLADSYNEQFF.

The chain employs TRBV9 and TRBJ2-3; D gene ambiguous. The ends were cut back, 3 bases at V and 5 bases at J, with 10 bases in the middle. The CDR3 runs 13 residues. The germline V gene encodes CDR1 SGDLS and CDR2 YYNGEE. DNA for the CDR3: TGTGCCAGCAGCGAGTACTTTCAAGATACGCAGTATTTT. Its translation is CASSEYFQDTQYF.

The chain carries TRBV9 and TRBJ2-1; D unresolved. CDR3 length equals 12 residues. The V end lost 2 bases, the J end lost 4 bases, and 4 bases lay between the germline ends. From germline, CDR1 is SGDLS and CDR2 YYNGEE. CDR3 region: CASSVAYNEQFF. In DNA form, the CDR3 reads TGTGCCAGCAGCGTGGCTTACAATGAGCAGTTCTTC.

V is TRBV6-6 and J is TRBJ2-2; 8 nucleotides agree with TRBD1. This CDR3 has 15 residues. CDR1 is MNHNY, CDR2 SVGAGI, per germline (reference sequence). Trimming removed 2 bases from V and 6 bases from J; junction bases left unmatched: 5. The CDR3 DNA reads as TGTGCCAGCAGTTACCCAGGGGGCGCCTCCGGGGAGCTGTTTTTT. Its translation: CASSYPGGASGELFF.

This sequence joins TRBV6-5 and TRBJ1-1; TRBD1 matches 7 bases. V lost 5 bases to trimming and J lost 2 bases; unmatched junction nucleotides: 8. Germline V gene lookup returns CDR1 MNHEY and CDR2 SVGAGI. The CDR3 spans 15 residues. The CDR3 bases are TGTGCCAGCAGTGCCTGGGGACAGTTAAACACTGAAGCTTTCTTT. Protein product: CASSAWGQLNTEAFF.

J is TRBJ1-5 and V is TRBV29-1; 10 positions agree with TRBD1. The CDR3 runs 13 residues. V was pared by 8 bases and J by 8 bases, with 9 bases of the junction left unmatched. Germline V gives CDR1 SQVTM, CDR2 ANQGSEA. CDR3 DNA sequence: TGCAGCATACGTAGGACAGGGGGTGAGCCCCAGCATTTT. This translates into CSIRRTGGEPQHF.

J is TRBJ2-5 and V is TRBV27; TRBD1 matches at 7 bases. This CDR3 region has 15 residues. The J segment lost 4 bases and the V segment lost 10 bases, leaving 15 bases of the junction unmatched. Germline assignment: CDR1 MNHEY and CDR2 SMNVEV (reference sequence). CDR3 nucleotide sequence: TGTGCCACCACCAGAGGCGGACAGGAACTAGAGACCCAGTACTTC. Its protein is CATTRGGQELETQYF.

The CDR3 region has the DNA TGTGCCACCAGCAGAGATCTGACTGGGACTAGCAGCACTTACGAGCAGTACTTC. It codes for CATSRDLTGTSSTYEQYF. This chain links TRBV15 with TRBJ2-7, with 9 bases matching TRBD2. There are 18 residues in the CDR3. V lost 0 bases, J lost 4 bases, and 13 bases stayed unmatched. The germline V gene encodes CDR1 LNHNV and CDR2 YYDKDF (reference sequence).

J is TRBJ2-3 and V is TRBV27; 10 bases fit TRBD2. With 5 bases clipped from V and 0 bases from J, the junction kept 5 bases outside the gene matches. From germline, CDR1 is MNHEY and CDR2 SMNVEV (reference sequence). The CDR3 runs 16 residues. The CDR3 region is CASSPLAGGSTDTQYF. In DNA form, the CDR3 reads TGTGCCAGCAGTCCCTTAGCGGGAGGCAGCACAGATACGCAGTATTTT.

This clone was seen ten or more times. This rearrangement joins TRBV5-4 to TRBJ2-3; TRBD2 matches 8 bases. Germline CDR1 and CDR2: SGHNT and YYREEE (reference sequence). The length of the CDR3 is 16 residues. The ends lost 4 bases at V and 3 bases at J; junction bases unmatched: 10. The CDR3 DNA is TGTGCCAGCAGCGCGCATCTGGCGGGGGGAACAGATACGCAGTATTTT. Protein sequence: CASSAHLAGGTDTQYF.

This clone was observed once. This chain joins TRBV10-1 and TRBJ2-7, with TRBD2 matching over 11 bases. CDR3 length: 14 residues. Trimming took 10 bases from V and 6 from J; bases not matched to a gene: 11. The germline V gene encodes CDR1 WNHNN and CDR2 SYGVQD (reference sequence). CDR3 sequence: CATTSGSAPAEQYF. The CDR3 bases are TGCGCCACCACTAGCGGGAGTGCTCCGGCCGAGCAGTACTTC.

The chain joins TRBV5-4 to TRBJ2-7; 11 nucleotides align to TRBD1. The CDR3 covers 14 residues. Germline lookup yields CDR1 SGHNT and CDR2 YYREEE (reference sequence). J gave up 3 bases and V 4 bases, and 3 bases lay outside the gene matches. The CDR3 DNA reads TGTGCCAGCAGCCCCGGGACAGGGGGCTACGAGCAGTACTTC. Amino acid sequence: CASSPGTGGYEQYF.

V and J are TRBV27 and TRBJ1-5, with no clear D. V lost 7 bases, J lost 2 bases, and 15 bases lay in between. The CDR3 runs 15 residues. Germline V gene lookup returns CDR1 MNHEY and CDR2 SMNVEV (reference sequence). In DNA, the CDR3 is TGTGCCAGCAAGGTCGGGGTCGGAGGCAATCAGCCCCAGCATTTT. Amino acid sequence: CASKVGVGGNQPQHF.

The CDR3 loop is CASSLHRDHYEQYF. In DNA, the CDR3 is TGTGCCAGCAGTCTCCACAGGGATCACTACGAGCAGTACTTC. The rearrangement joins TRBV27 to TRBJ2-7, with D perhaps TRBD1 (6 bases). This CDR3 has 14 amino acids. In germline, CDR1 is MNHEY, CDR2 SMNVEV (reference sequence). V lost 5 bases and J 3 bases, leaving 14 bases between the germline ends.